This entry features one T cell receptor beta chain sequence. The antigen is unknown. The entry originates in a study of T cells in Graves' hyperthyroidism and ophthalmopathy. The study's findings and limits: Most thyroid clonotypes with frequency above 0.001 were detected in blood.

Germline V CDR1 and CDR2: SGHVT, SQSDAQ. This CDR3 spans 15 amino acids. Unmatched junction bases numbered 8, after V lost 2 bases and J lost 5 bases. Researchers took RNA transcripts and amplified the TCR beta CDR3 regions from them. RT-PCR in the first round (using the HTBI primer set) targeted the TCR CDR3. TCRdb used MiXCR to reprocess the multiplex PCR reads, holding one entry per CDR3 protein. The table lists some 800,000 distinct CDR3 sequences, 35% to 40% of them singletons. With a duration under 2 months, the hyperthyroidism was newly diagnosed in patients aged 18 to 65. Each diagnosis drew on symptoms, thyroxine, TRAb, thyroid ultrasound and orbital computed tomography findings. Fresh peripheral blood, about 10 ml of it, supplied the PBMCs.

The sample consisted of blood. The clonotype originates from a man in his late teens or twenties with Graves' hyperthyroidism. This sequence joins TRBV7-4 and TRBJ2-5; TRBD1 agrees at 7 bases. The CDR3 loop reads CASSLFSTGHETQYF. The CDR3 nucleotides read TGTGCCAGCAGCTTATTTTCGACAGGGCACGAGACCCAGTACTTC. Drawing the rest from reference TRBV7-4 and TRBJ2-5, the complete variable domain is GAGVSQSPRYKVAKRGRDVALRCDSISGHVTLYWYRQTLGQGSEVLTYSQSDAQRDKSGRPSGRFSAERPERSVSTLKIQRTEQGDSAVYLCASSLFSTGHETQYFGPGTRLLVL.